Each of the 15 T cell receptor beta chains below was sequenced from the same sample in a study of shared clonotypes between healthy human individuals. Sequencing used immunoSEQ multiplex PCR; TCRdb keeps in-frame clones, though not all of them. The data show fewer than 3 million clones, about 90% seen once. Sequenced: naive CD4+ T cells from PBMCs. Specified subset: CD45RA+ positively selected. The source of these receptors is a man between 18 and 29 years old in good health. Some clones in this sample may be carry-over from other donors' samples.

This chain links TRBV28 with TRBJ1-2, with TRBD1 identical over 7 bases. The CDR3 is 12 amino acids. Germline-derived CDR1 and CDR2 are MDHEN and SYDVKM. Here the CDR3 reads CGVWDRNYGYTF. The CDR3, as DNA: TGTGGGGTCTGGGACAGAAACTATGGCTACACCTTC.

The chain uses TRBV7-3 and TRBJ2-1, with D maybe TRBD2 (6 bases). V was trimmed by 1 base and J by 3 bases, leaving 13 bases between them. Germline CDR1 and CDR2: SGHTA and FQGTGA. The CDR3 loop spans 16 amino acids. CDR3 sequence reads: CASSLRSGEGYNEQFF. The CDR3 nucleotides are TGTGCCAGCAGCTTAAGATCGGGAGAAGGCTACAATGAGCAGTTCTTC.

In this sample, this clone turned up once. This chain connects TRBV5-1 to TRBJ1-2; D remains ambiguous. CDR1 and CDR2 from the germline V gene are SGHRS and YFSETQ. V dropped 0 bases and J dropped 8 bases, with 17 bases sitting between them. The CDR3 spans 15 residues. In nucleotides, the CDR3 is TGCGCCAGCAGCTTGGTGGGGTCGCTCCCCCTGGGCTACACCTTC. As protein: CASSLVGSLPLGYTF.

The rearrangement uses TRBV27 and TRBJ2-2; 8 nucleotides align to TRBD2. The V gene's germline CDR1 is MNHEY and CDR2 SMNVEV (reference sequence). This CDR3 region has 18 residues. The J segment lost 1 base and the V segment lost 1 base, leaving 8 bases of the junction unmatched. The chain's CDR3 is CASSLYRGSGMNTGELFF. The CDR3 coding sequence is TGTGCCAGCAGTTTATATCGTGGTAGCGGGATGAACACCGGGGAGCTGTTTTTT.

The V call is TRBV2, the J call TRBJ1-5; 7 bases line up with TRBD1. V gave up 6 bases and J gave up 1 base; unmatched junction bases: 3. CDR1 and CDR2 from the germline V gene are SNHLY and FYNNEI. The CDR3 covers 14 residues. The CDR3 DNA reads as TGTGCCAGCAGAGTGGGACAGAGCAATCAGCCCCAGCATTTT. It translates to CASRVGQSNQPQHF.

This clone was counted a few times. The chain employs TRBV10-3 and TRBJ1-1; no clear D. Per the germline V gene, CDR1 is ENHRY and CDR2 is SYGVKD. V gave up 4 bases and J gave up 7 bases, with 13 bases separating them. The CDR3 is 13 amino acids. CDR3 region: CAISGLPQVEAFF. Written as DNA, the CDR3 is TGTGCCATCAGTGGGCTACCGCAAGTTGAAGCTTTCTTT.

Points on this clone: Different DNA sequences within this sample yield the same CDR3. The chain joins TRBV5-1 to TRBJ2-3; D remains ambiguous. Germline values: CDR1 SGHRS, CDR2 YFSETQ. The CDR3 is 13 residues long. V was trimmed by 3 bases and J by 0 bases, leaving 5 bases between them. The CDR3 coding sequence is TGCGCCAGCAGCTCTAGTAGCACAGATACGCAGTATTTT. Its protein is CASSSSSTDTQYF.

In regard to this clone: The sample holds other DNA sequences that translate to the same CDR3. The chain is built from TRBV5-1 and TRBJ2-2, with a possible D match to TRBD2 (5 bases). Trimming took off 4 bases at V and 0 bases at J, with 13 bases between the two ends. The germline gives CDR1 SGHRS, CDR2 YFSETQ. The CDR3 is made up of 16 amino acids. In DNA form, the CDR3 reads TGCGCCAGCAGCCTACTACTAGAGACGAACACCGGGGAGCTGTTTTTT. This encodes CASSLLLETNTGELFF. Looking up the rest from reference TRBV5-1 and TRBJ2-2 gives the full variable domain: KAGVTQTPRYLIKTRGQQVTLSCSPISGHRSVSWYQQTPGQGLQFLFEYFSETQRNKGNFPGRFSGRQFSNSRSEMNVSTLELGDSALYLCASSLLLETNTGELFFGEGSRLTVL.

V usage is TRBV6-1 and J usage is TRBJ2-5; 7 nucleotides line up with TRBD1. This CDR3 has 15 amino acids. The germline gives CDR1 MNHNS, CDR2 SASEGT. V lost 7 bases and J lost 0; bases outside the gene matches: 8. DNA for the CDR3: TGTGCCAGCACAACGAGGGGACAGTACCAAGAGACCCAGTACTTC. It is translated as CASTTRGQYQETQYF.

The J gene is TRBJ1-6, the V gene TRBV5-1; the match to TRBD1 covers 9 bases. The CDR3 has 15 residues. V was clipped by 4 bases and J by 8 bases; unmatched bases: 7. CDR1 is SGHRS and CDR2 is YFSETQ in the germline V gene. In DNA form, the CDR3 reads TGCGCCAGCAGCGGGGGACAGGGTGCAGATTCACCCCTCCACTTT. Translation gives CASSGGQGADSPLHF.

This chain connects TRBV5-4 to TRBJ1-2; 8 positions match TRBD1. The CDR3 length is 14 residues. V dropped 0 bases and J dropped 6; count of bases not matched to a gene: 4. Germline CDR1 SGHNT, CDR2 YYREEE (reference sequence). In nucleotides, the CDR3 is TGTGCCAGCAGCTTGGGCAGGGGGCTGGATGGCTACACCTTC. It codes for CASSLGRGLDGYTF.

This CDR3 reads CASSLVMVTDTQYF. The CDR3 nucleotides read TGCGCCAGCAGCTTAGTGATGGTCACAGATACGCAGTATTTT. The chain links TRBV4-1 to TRBJ2-3; no clear D. CDR3 length equals 14 residues. Germline V lookup: CDR1 MGHRA, CDR2 YSYEKL. With 5 bases removed from V and 2 bases from J, the gap between germline ends came to 11 bases.

The rearrangement joins TRBV11-2 to TRBJ2-3; no clear D gene. The length of the CDR3 is 13 residues. Germline CDR1 is SGHAT and CDR2 is FQNNGV. The V and J ends lost 1 base and 6 bases respectively, with 8 bases between them. The CDR3 loop is CASSLAIGDTQYF. The CDR3 nucleotides are TGTGCCAGCAGCTTAGCGATCGGGGATACGCAGTATTTT.

The chain recombines TRBV28 with TRBJ2-3; D is perhaps TRBD2 (6 bases). The CDR3 sequence is 14 residues long. V dropped 5 bases and J dropped 7 bases, with 16 bases sitting between them. Germline V gene data show CDR1 as MDHEN and CDR2 as SYDVKM. Here the CDR3 DNA reads TGTGCCAGCAGTCGGGTAGCGGTTTACTATACGCAGTATTTT. Translation gives CASSRVAVYYTQYF. Combining the CDR3 with reference TRBV28 and TRBJ2-3 gives the whole variable domain DVKVTQSSRYLVKRTGEKVFLECVQDMDHENMFWYRQDPGLGLRLIYFSYDVKMKEKGDIPEGYSVSREKKERFSLILESASTNQTSMYLCASSRVAVYYTQYFGPGTRLTVL.

This rearrangement joins TRBV6-5 to TRBJ2-7; TRBD2 aligns across 9 bases. Germline V gives CDR1 MNHEY, CDR2 SVGAGI. With 9 bases clipped from V and 4 bases from J, the junction kept 13 bases outside the gene matches. The CDR3 sequence is 15 residues long. The CDR3 here is CASSSSGTFSYEQYF. The DNA of the CDR3 is TGTGCCAGTTCCTCTAGCGGGACCTTTTCATACGAGCAGTACTTC.